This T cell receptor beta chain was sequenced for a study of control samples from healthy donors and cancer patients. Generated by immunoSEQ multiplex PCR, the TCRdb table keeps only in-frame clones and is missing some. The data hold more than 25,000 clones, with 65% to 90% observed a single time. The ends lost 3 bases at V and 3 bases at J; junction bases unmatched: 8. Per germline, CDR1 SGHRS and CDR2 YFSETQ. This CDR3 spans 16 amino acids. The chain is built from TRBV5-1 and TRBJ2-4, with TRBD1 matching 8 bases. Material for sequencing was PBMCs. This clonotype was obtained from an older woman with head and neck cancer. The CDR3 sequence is CASSSIGQGDKNIQYF. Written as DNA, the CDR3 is TGCGCCAGCAGCTCCATTGGACAGGGAGACAAAAACATTCAGTACTTC.